A selection of T cell receptor beta chains follows, all from one sample in a study of lymphopenia after photon versus proton radiotherapy. Assay: immunoSEQ multiplex PCR; the TCRdb copy retains only in-frame clones and omits some. The sample consists of 89,000 or so clones, over 70% of them appearing once. The sequences come from peripheral blood, collected from a patient treated with proton-based radiotherapy. Receptor source: a man aged 55 to 69 with pancreatic cancer. Each CDR3 is given with its conserved first and last residue. Fields, in order: D gene, J gene, clone size, V gene, CDR3 DNA, CDR3 protein. A D gene is named only where the DNA matches it firmly. Clone size appears in some rows only: once, few, many, or a class for an expanded clone.

>-|TRBJ1-3|few|TRBV28
TGTGCCAGCAACGCGAAATTCTCTGGAAACACCATATATTTT
CASNAKFSGNTIYF
>-|TRBJ2-5|-|TRBV6-1
TGTGCCAGCACCTTCTCGTTGGAGACCCAGTACTTC
CASTFSLETQYF
>-|TRBJ1-4|-|TRBV28
TGTGCCAGCAAGAGAGGGAATATACTGTTTTTT
CASKRGNILFF
>-|TRBJ1-2|-|TRBV7-6
TGTGCCAGCAGCTTAGGGGTTGGTGAAACCTATGGCTACACCTTC
CASSLGVGETYGYTF
>-|TRBJ1-5|-|TRBV19
TGTGCCAGTAGCGGCCGACCCTCCGGGCAGCCCCAGCATTTT
CASSGRPSGQPQHF
>-|TRBJ2-1|few|TRBV19
TGTGCCAGTAGCCGCTATGGCGCGGGGAGCTACAATGAGCAGTTCTTC
CASSRYGAGSYNEQFF
>TRBD1|TRBJ1-2|-|TRBV13
TGTGCCAGCAGCCGTACAGGGGAGTTTGGCTACACCTTC
CASSRTGEFGYTF
>-|TRBJ2-7|-|TRBV30
TGTGCCTGGAGTGGACAGAGCTACGAGCAGTACTTC
CAWSGQSYEQYF
>-|TRBJ2-3|-|TRBV5-4
TGTGCCAGCAGCTTACAGGGTCGGGATACGCAGTATTTT
CASSLQGRDTQYF
>-|TRBJ2-2|-|TRBV5-8
TGTGCCAGCAGCCCCAACCCTCGACTTACCGGGGAGCTGTTTTTT
CASSPNPRLTGELFF
>-|TRBJ2-6|-|TRBV4-1
TGCGCCAGCAGCCAAGATCTCCGGGGCTCTGGGGCCAACGTCCTGACTTTC
CASSQDLRGSGANVLTF
>-|TRBJ1-3|-|TRBV9
TGTGCCAGCAGCGGGGGGTTAGGAACTGGAAACACCATATATTTT
CASSGGLGTGNTIYF
>-|TRBJ1-2|-|TRBV6-4
TGTGCCAGCACCCCGGGCCCTCCCGACTATGGCTACACCTTC
CASTPGPPDYGYTF
>-|TRBJ1-2|once|TRBV7-9
TGTGCCAGCAGCTCCCGAGGGGAGGACTATGGCTACACCTTC
CASSSRGEDYGYTF
>TRBD2|TRBJ2-1|-|TRBV9
TGTGCCAGCAGCGCACCTAGCGGGGAGAGCTCCTACAATGAGCAGTTCTTC
CASSAPSGESSYNEQFF
>-|TRBJ2-1|-|TRBV7-2
TGTGCCAGCAGCTTAGCACGGGGTGATGAGCAGTTCTTC
CASSLARGDEQFF
>TRBD2|TRBJ2-5|-|TRBV7-7
TGTGCTAGCAGCCCAGGGATAGCGGGTCTCCAAGAGACCCAGTACTTC
CASSPGIAGLQETQYF
>-|TRBJ2-7|-|TRBV5-5
TGTGCCAGCAGCTTGACCCTTGGGCATTACGAGCAGTACTTC
CASSLTLGHYEQYF
>-|TRBJ1-2|-|TRBV28
TGTGCCAGCAGCGGAACTAACTATGGCTACACCTTC
CASSGTNYGYTF
>-|TRBJ1-1|-|TRBV7-8
TGTGCCAGCAGCTTAGGGGGGGGCTCGGGGATAATGAACACTGAAGCTTTCTTT
CASSLGGGSGIMNTEAFF
>TRBD1|TRBJ1-2|-|TRBV9
TGTGCCAGCAGCGCTGGACAGGGATTCTATGGCTACACCTTC
CASSAGQGFYGYTF
>-|TRBJ2-2|-|TRBV7-2
TGTGCCAGCAGCTTAGTACAGAACACCGGGGAGCTGTTTTTT
CASSLVQNTGELFF
>TRBD1|TRBJ2-5|-|TRBV19
TGTGCCAGTAGCCCGACAGGGGGCGAGACCCAGTACTTC
CASSPTGGETQYF
>-|TRBJ1-2|-|TRBV28
TGTGCCAGCAGTTTAAGTTTGGGGGGAGATGGCAGCTATGGCTACACCTTC
CASSLSLGGDGSYGYTF
>-|TRBJ1-2|-|TRBV7-2
TGTGCCGGATCCCGGGACACCCTATCCTATGGCTACACCTTC
CAGSRDTLSYGYTF
>-|TRBJ2-1|-|TRBV21-1
TGTGCCAGCAGCCCCTATAGAGGGCAGTTCTTC
CASSPYRGQFF
>-|TRBJ2-2|-|TRBV7-2
TGTGCCAGCAGCTTAGTTCGCAACACCGGGGAGCTGTTTTTT
CASSLVRNTGELFF
>-|TRBJ2-2|few|TRBV7-6
TGTGCCAGCAGCTTAGTCAGGGGCACCGGGGAGCTGTTTTTT
CASSLVRGTGELFF
>-|TRBJ1-1|-|TRBV5-1
TGCGCCAGCAATCGGGGCAGGGAAATGGGTGAAGCTTTCTTT
CASNRGREMGEAFF